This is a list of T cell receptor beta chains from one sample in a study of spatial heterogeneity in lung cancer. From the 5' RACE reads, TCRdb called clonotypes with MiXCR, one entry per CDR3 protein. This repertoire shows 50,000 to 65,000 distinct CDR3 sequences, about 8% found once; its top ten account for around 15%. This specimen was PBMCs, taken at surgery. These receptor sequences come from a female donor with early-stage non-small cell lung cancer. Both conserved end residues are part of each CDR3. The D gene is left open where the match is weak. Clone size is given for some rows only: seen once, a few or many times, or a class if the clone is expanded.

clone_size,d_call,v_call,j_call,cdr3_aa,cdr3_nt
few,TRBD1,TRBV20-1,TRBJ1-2,CSARRDRGYGYTF,TGCAGTGCTAGGCGTGACAGGGGCTATGGCTACACCTTC
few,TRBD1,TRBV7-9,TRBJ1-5,CASSFRDRFNQPQHF,TGTGCCAGCAGCTTCCGGGACAGGTTCAATCAGCCCCAGCATTTT
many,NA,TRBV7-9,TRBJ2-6,CASSQGTSLRANVLTF,TGTGCCAGCAGCCAGGGGACATCTCTCAGGGCCAACGTCCTGACTTTC
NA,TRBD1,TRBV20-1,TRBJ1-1,CSAGTGWMNTEAFF,TGCAGTGCTGGGACAGGGTGGATGAACACTGAAGCTTTCTTT
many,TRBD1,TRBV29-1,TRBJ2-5,CSVEDQFEQGGSGTQYF,TGCAGCGTTGAAGATCAATTCGAACAGGGGGGAAGTGGAACCCAGTACTTC
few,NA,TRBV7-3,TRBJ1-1,CASSLDTDTEAFF,TGTGCCAGCAGCTTAGACACAGACACTGAAGCTTTCTTT
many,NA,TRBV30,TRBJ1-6,CAWSVRNNSPLHF,TGTGCCTGGAGTGTACGGAACAATTCACCCCTCCACTTT
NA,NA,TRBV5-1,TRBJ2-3,CASSLAASEGADTQYF,TGCGCCAGCAGCTTGGCTGCTAGCGAGGGGGCAGATACGCAGTATTTT
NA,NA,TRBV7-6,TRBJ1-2,CASSLVRRIPCGYTF,TGTGCCAGCAGCTTAGTTCGGCGTATCCCATGTGGCTACACCTTC
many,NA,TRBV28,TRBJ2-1,CASSPRGLWSSYNEQFF,TGTGCCAGCAGTCCCCGAGGGCTGTGGAGCTCCTACAATGAGCAGTTCTTC
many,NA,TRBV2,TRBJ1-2,CASSPESYGYTF,TGTGCCAGCAGCCCCGAGAGCTATGGCTACACCTTC
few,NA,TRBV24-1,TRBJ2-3,CATRGAWADTQYF,TGTGCCACCAGGGGGGCTTGGGCAGATACGCAGTATTTT
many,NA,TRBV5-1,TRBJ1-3,CASSLDTGTGNTIYF,TGCGCCAGCAGCTTGGATACAGGGACTGGAAACACCATATATTTT
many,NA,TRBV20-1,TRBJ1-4,CSARPAGNEKLFF,TGCAGTGCCCGACCCGCCGGTAATGAAAAACTGTTTTTT
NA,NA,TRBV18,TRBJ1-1,CASSPQWRNTEAFF,TGTGCCAGCTCACCACAATGGAGAAACACTGAAGCTTTCTTT
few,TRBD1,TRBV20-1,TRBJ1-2,CTLSQGRDNYGYTF,TGCACCCTCTCACAGGGGAGAGATAACTATGGCTACACCTTC
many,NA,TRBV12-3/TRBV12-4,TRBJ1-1,CASTPGRTEAFF,TGTGCCAGCACCCCCGGTAGAACTGAAGCTTTCTTT
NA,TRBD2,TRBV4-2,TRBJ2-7,CASSPTSGRAAIEQYF,TGTGCCAGCAGCCCGACGAGCGGGAGGGCCGCCATCGAGCAGTACTTC
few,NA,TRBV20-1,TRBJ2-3,CSATPGSGGTDTQYF,TGCAGTGCCACACCTGGCTCGGGCGGCACAGATACGCAGTATTTT
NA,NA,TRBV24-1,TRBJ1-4,CATNAGTNEKLFF,TGTGCCACCAACGCAGGGACTAATGAAAAACTGTTTTTT
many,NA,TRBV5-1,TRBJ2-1,CASSLGQTSYNEQFF,TGCGCCAGCAGCTTGGGGCAGACTTCCTACAATGAGCAGTTCTTC
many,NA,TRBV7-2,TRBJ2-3,CASSLSKAVITDTQYF,TGTGCCAGCAGCTTGTCCAAAGCGGTAATCACAGATACGCAGTATTTT
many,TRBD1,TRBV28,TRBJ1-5,CASSSPLQGADQPQHF,TGTGCCAGCAGTTCCCCCCTACAGGGGGCCGATCAGCCCCAGCATTTT
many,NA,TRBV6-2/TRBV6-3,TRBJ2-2,CALSRQNTGELFF,TGTGCCCTATCCAGACAGAACACCGGGGAGCTGTTTTTT
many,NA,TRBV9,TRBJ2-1,CASNLGERNEQFF,TGTGCCAGCAACCTGGGGGAAAGGAATGAGCAGTTCTTC
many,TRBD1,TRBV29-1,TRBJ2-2,CSAGRTGEIGELFF,TGCAGCGCCGGAAGGACAGGGGAAATCGGGGAGCTGTTTTTT
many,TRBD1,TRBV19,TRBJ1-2,CASTEMGQVSGYTF,TGTGCCAGTACCGAAATGGGACAGGTCTCTGGCTACACCTTC
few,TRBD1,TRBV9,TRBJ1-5,CASSATAGTGDQPQHF,TGTGCCAGCAGCGCTACCGCCGGGACAGGAGATCAGCCCCAGCATTTT
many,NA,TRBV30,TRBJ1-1,CAWTLAGNTEAFF,TGTGCCTGGACCCTTGCGGGTAACACTGAAGCTTTCTTT
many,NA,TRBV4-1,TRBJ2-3,CASSPLPPTGTQYF,TGCGCCAGCAGTCCCTTACCACCAACAGGTACGCAGTATTTT
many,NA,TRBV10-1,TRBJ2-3,CASIGTPTSTDTQYF,TGCGCCAGCATCGGGACTCCTACTAGCACAGATACGCAGTATTTT
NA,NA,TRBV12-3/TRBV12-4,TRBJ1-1,CASSLDPRATEAFF,TGTGCCAGCAGTTTAGATCCGAGGGCGACTGAAGCTTTCTTT
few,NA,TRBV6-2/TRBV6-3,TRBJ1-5,CASGGSGNQPQHF,TGTGCCAGCGGCGGCTCTGGCAATCAGCCCCAGCATTTT
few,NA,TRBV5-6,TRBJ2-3,CASSPPRPGSTDTQYF,TGTGCCAGCAGCCCCCCCCGGCCGGGGAGCACAGATACGCAGTATTTT
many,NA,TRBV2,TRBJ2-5,CASSERDSLEETQYF,TGTGCCAGCAGTGAAAGGGACTCCCTGGAAGAGACCCAGTACTTC
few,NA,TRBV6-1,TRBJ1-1,CASREGLGTEAFF,TGTGCCAGCAGGGAAGGTTTGGGCACTGAAGCTTTCTTT
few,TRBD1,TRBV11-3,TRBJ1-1,CASRRRQGRNTEAFF,TGTGCCAGCAGGCGGAGACAGGGAAGGAACACTGAAGCTTTCTTT
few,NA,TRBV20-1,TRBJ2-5,CSATRTAPTQYF,TGCAGTGCCACGCGGACAGCGCCGACCCAGTACTTC
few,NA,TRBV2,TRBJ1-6,CASTGVGSPLHF,TGTGCCAGCACCGGGGTGGGGTCACCCCTCCACTTT
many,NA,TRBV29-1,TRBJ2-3,CSVLGQERDTQYF,TGCAGCGTTCTCGGCCAGGAGAGGGATACGCAGTATTTT